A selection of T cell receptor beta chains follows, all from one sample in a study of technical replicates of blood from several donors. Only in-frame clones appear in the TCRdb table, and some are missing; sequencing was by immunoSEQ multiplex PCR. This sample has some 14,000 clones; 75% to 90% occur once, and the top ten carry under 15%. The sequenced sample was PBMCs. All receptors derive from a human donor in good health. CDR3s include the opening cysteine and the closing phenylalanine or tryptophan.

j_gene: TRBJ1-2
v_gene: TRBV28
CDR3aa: CASTDRGGFYGYTF

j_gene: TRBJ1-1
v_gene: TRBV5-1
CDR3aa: CASRTGQGAEAFF

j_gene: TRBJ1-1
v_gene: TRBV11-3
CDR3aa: CASSLGGSMNTEAFF

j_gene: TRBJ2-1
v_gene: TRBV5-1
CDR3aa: CASSQQGLAGANEQFF

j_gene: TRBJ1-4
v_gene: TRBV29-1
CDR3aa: CSVESGRGEKLFF

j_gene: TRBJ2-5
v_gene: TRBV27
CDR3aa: CASRHSGSYQETQYF

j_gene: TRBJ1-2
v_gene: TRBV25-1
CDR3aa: CASSEYSPGGQTNYGYTF

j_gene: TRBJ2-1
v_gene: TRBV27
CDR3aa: CASSWGLAGHYNEQFF

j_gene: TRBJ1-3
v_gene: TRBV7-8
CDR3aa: CASSPRQGAAGNTIYF

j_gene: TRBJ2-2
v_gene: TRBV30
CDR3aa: CAWSVWAGVSNGELFF

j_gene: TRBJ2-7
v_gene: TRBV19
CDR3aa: CASSRGLEGLAEQYF

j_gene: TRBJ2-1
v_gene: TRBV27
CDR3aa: CASKTSQLAGLNEQFF

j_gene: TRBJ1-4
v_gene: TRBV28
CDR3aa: CASSTQTGAQEKLFF

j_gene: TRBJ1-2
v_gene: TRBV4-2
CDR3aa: CASSLGQGGNYGYTF

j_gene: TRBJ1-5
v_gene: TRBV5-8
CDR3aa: CASSLWGGDQPQHF

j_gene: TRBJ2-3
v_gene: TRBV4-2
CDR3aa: CASSQDRVAQRDTQYF

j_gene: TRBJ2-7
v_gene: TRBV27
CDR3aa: CASRTSYEQYF

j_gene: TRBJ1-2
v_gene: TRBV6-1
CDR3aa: CASSEAGDYGYTF

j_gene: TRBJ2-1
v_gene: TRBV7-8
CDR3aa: CASRPFSSSYNEQFF

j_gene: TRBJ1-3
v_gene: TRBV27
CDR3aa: CASSSTTGSNTIYF

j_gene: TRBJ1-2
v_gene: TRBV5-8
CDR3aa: CASSPDRGANYGYTF

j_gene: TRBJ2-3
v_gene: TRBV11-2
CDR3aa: CASSLVAGHTDTQYF

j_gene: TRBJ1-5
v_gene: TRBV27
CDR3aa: CASSSSRDSNQPQHF

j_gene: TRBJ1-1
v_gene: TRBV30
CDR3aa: CAWSEGAHTEAFF

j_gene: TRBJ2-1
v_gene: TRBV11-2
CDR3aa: CASSLGQGDNEQFF

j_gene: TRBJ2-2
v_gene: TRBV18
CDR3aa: CASSPGTAGSKTGELFF

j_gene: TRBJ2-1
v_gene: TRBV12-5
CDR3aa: CASGLGRDMIGEQFF

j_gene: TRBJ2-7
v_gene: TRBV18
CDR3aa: CASSPSNRGYEQYF

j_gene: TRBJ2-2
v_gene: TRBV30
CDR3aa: CAWRAGTGGGELFF

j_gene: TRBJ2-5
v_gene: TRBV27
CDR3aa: CASSLSGRAGVLETQYF

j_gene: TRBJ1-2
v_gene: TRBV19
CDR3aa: CASRNTGAPNYGYTF

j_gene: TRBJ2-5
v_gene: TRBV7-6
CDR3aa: CASSLQQETQYF

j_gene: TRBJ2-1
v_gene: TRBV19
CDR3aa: CASSIKAGGYNEQFF

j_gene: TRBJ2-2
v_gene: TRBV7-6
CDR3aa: CASSPQGANTGELFF

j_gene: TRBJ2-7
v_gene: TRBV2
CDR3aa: CASSYTPGQETYEQYF

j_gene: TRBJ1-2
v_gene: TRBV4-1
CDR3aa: CASSQGQGAGDGYTF

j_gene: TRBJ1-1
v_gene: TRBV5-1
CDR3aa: CASSPGQGNTEAFF

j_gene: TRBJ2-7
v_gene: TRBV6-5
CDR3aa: CASSVTGLPFYEQYF

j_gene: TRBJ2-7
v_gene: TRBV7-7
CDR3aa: CASSLQATYEQYF